Below, 30 T cell receptor beta chains from the same sample are listed, as sequenced in a study of response to subunit inactivated influenza vaccine (dated by TCRdb to between 2018 and 2020). The library relied on RT-PCR. Sequencing took place on an Illumina HiSeq 2500. TCRdb itself trimmed the public reads at Q25 with fastp, ran MiXCR and retained productive beta chains. One record per CDR3 amino acid sequence lists the most common genes and DNA. This sample comprises about 540,000 distinct CDR3 sequences, 11% to 15% of them detected only once. The ten top clones hold approximately 10% of the sample. Specimen: PBMCs from blood, collected approximately 13 days after vaccination. The receptors were gathered from a man over 45 who received an inactivated influenza vaccine. Donor details come from another sample of the same person, matched by shared clones.

In this sample, this clonotype turned up a few times. The gene calls are TRBV29-1 and TRBJ2-2; a weak D match, TRBD2 (6 bases). From germline, CDR1 is SQVTM and CDR2 ANQGSEA. CDR3 length: 16 amino acids. Trimming took 0 bases from V and 0 from J, leaving 11 bases between them. CDR3 amino acids: CSVEDFGGANTGELFF. Here the CDR3 DNA reads TGCAGCGTTGAAGATTTTGGAGGGGCGAACACCGGGGAGCTGTTTTTT.

V is TRBV4-3 and J is TRBJ2-5; D is undetermined. The V end was cut by 0 bases, the J end by 5 bases, with 22 bases between. This CDR3 comprises 18 residues. Germline CDR1 LGHNA, CDR2 YSLEER. The CDR3 DNA reads TGCGCCAGCAGCCAAGATAGAGGAACCAGTGGGCGAGGTGAGACCCAGTACTTC. Protein product: CASSQDRGTSGRGETQYF.

The V call is TRBV5-1, the J call TRBJ2-6, with a possible D match to TRBD2 (5 bases). The CDR3 sequence is 17 residues long. Germline V CDR1 and CDR2: SGHRS, YFSETQ. Trimming stripped 4 bases from V and 0 bases from J, with 14 bases between. CDR3 sequence: CASSPTGYISGANVLTF. The CDR3 nucleotides are TGCGCCAGCAGCCCGACGGGGTATATCTCTGGGGCCAACGTCCTGACTTTC.

This clonotype has just a few counts. J is TRBJ2-5 and V is TRBV5-1; maybe TRBD2 (5 bases). The CDR3 runs to 15 residues. Germline CDR1 and CDR2: SGHRS and YFSETQ. Between the trimmed V and J ends, which lost 10 bases and 5 bases, there was a span of 24 bases. This chain's CDR3 is CAFSASPQPGETQYF. The CDR3 DNA reads as TGCGCCTTTTCGGCGTCGCCTCAACCGGGGGAGACCCAGTACTTC.

This clonotype came up a few times. V usage is TRBV12-3 or TRBV12-4 and J usage is TRBJ2-5, with a tentative D call TRBD2 (6 bases). The CDR3 is 11 amino acids. V was cut by 6 bases and J by 13 bases, with 15 bases left in between. The CDR3, as DNA: TGTGCCAGCAGCCTCGGGGACTCGGGGTACTTC. Its translation: CASSLGDSGYF.

The V and J genes are TRBV25-1 and TRBJ2-7; 9 bases agree with TRBD1. CDR1 is MGHDK and CDR2 is SYGVNS in the germline V gene. The CDR3 is 15 amino acids. V gave up 4 bases and J gave up 4 bases; unmatched junction bases: 8. The CDR3 loop is CASSAHVGQGYEQYF. CDR3 nucleotides: TGTGCCAGCAGTGCACACGTCGGACAGGGGTACGAGCAGTACTTC.

This sequence joins TRBV28 and TRBJ2-4; 12 bases fit TRBD1. V lost 2 bases, J lost 6 bases, and 11 bases stayed unmatched. The CDR3 has 18 residues. Germline loops: CDR1 MDHEN, CDR2 SYDVKM. The CDR3 reads CASSLAFGTGGAGNIQYF. In DNA form, the CDR3 reads TGTGCCAGCAGTTTAGCATTCGGGACAGGGGGCGCGGGAAACATTCAGTACTTC.

The CDR3 sequence: CSVEIIDGEQYF. The DNA of the CDR3 is TGCAGCGTTGAGATAATCGACGGCGAGCAGTACTTC. The chain carries TRBV29-1 and TRBJ2-7; no clear D gene. Germline V gene data show CDR1 as SQVTM and CDR2 as ANQGSEA. This CDR3 is built from 12 residues. The germline V and J ends were trimmed by 3 bases and 6 bases, with 12 bases remaining between them.

Regarding this clonotype: One end of the junction is discordant with germline, which a read error may explain. The chain carries TRBV7-2 and TRBJ1-5, with 12 bases lining up with TRBD1. CDR1 and CDR2 (germline): SGHTA, FQGNSA. The CDR3 loop spans 16 amino acids. The CDR3 DNA reads TGTGCCAGCAGCTTAGCGGGGACAGGGGGCAGTCAGACCCAGCATTTT. This sequence encodes CASSLAGTGGSQTQHF.

This clonotype was detected only a few times. This chain links TRBV28 with TRBJ2-7; no definite D call. The CDR3 length is 14 residues. Germline loops: CDR1 MDHEN, CDR2 SYDVKM. Trimming took 5 bases from V and 2 from J, leaving 13 bases between them. The CDR3 sequence: CASSPRHSAYEQYF. The CDR3 bases are TGTGCCAGCAGTCCCCGACACTCCGCCTACGAGCAGTACTTC.

V usage is TRBV28 and J usage is TRBJ2-7; 9 nucleotides match TRBD1. J was trimmed by 0 bases and V by 6 bases; bases with no gene match: 12. CDR3 size: 17 residues. CDR1 is MDHEN, CDR2 SYDVKM, per germline. This chain's CDR3 is CASSAFGQGQNSYEQYF. DNA for the CDR3: TGTGCCAGCAGCGCTTTTGGACAGGGGCAAAACTCCTACGAGCAGTACTTC. The whole variable domain, filled in from reference TRBV28 and TRBJ2-7, reads DVKVTQSSRYLVKRTGEKVFLECVQDMDHENMFWYRQDPGLGLRLIYFSYDVKMKEKGDIPEGYSVSREKKERFSLILESASTNQTSMYLCASSAFGQGQNSYEQYFGPGTRLTVT.

V is TRBV19 and J is TRBJ1-5, with D perhaps matching TRBD1 (5 bases). The ends were cut back, 3 bases at V and 3 bases at J, with 12 bases in the middle. The CDR3 contains 15 residues. Germline-derived CDR1 and CDR2 are LNHDA and SQIVND (reference sequence). The CDR3 reads CASSIGGGDNQPQHF. CDR3 DNA: TGTGCCAGTAGTATTGGGGGAGGGGACAATCAGCCCCAGCATTTT. The full variable domain, with the rest looked up from reference TRBV19 and TRBJ1-5, is DGGITQSPKYLFRKEGQNVTLSCEQNLNHDAMYWYRQDPGQGLRLIYYSQIVNDFQKGDIAEGYSVSREKKESFPLTVTSAQKNPTAFYLCASSIGGGDNQPQHFGDGTRLSIL.

The V call is TRBV5-1, the J call TRBJ2-3, with TRBD1 matching over 9 bases. J gave up 2 bases and V 4 bases, and 5 bases lay outside the gene matches. There are 15 residues in the CDR3. Germline-derived CDR1 and CDR2 are SGHRS and YFSETQ. CDR3 region: CASSPGDRATDTQYF. The CDR3 coding sequence is TGCGCCAGCAGCCCGGGGGACAGGGCCACAGATACGCAGTATTTT.

The chain joins TRBV20-1 to TRBJ1-1; D remains unclear. V shed 4 bases and J shed 10 bases, with 31 bases lying between them. CDR1 and CDR2 from the germline V gene are DFQATT and SNEGSKA (reference sequence). This CDR3 contains 17 residues. The DNA of the CDR3 is TGCAGTGCTACGACTCGAGGTAATGGACGGGCAGGTCCAGCAGCTTTCTTT. Residues: CSATTRGNGRAGPAAFF.

This clonotype was counted at least ten times. The J gene is TRBJ1-1, the V gene TRBV20-1; unclear D gene. This CDR3 is built from 12 residues. The germline gives CDR1 DFQATT, CDR2 SNEGSKA (reference sequence). V shed 3 bases and J shed 4 bases, with 9 bases lying between them. This CDR3 is CSASQGSTEAFF. Here the CDR3 DNA reads TGCAGTGCTAGTCAAGGAAGCACTGAAGCTTTCTTT.

Ten or more counts support this clonotype. The rearrangement uses TRBV4-2 and TRBJ2-4, with D hard to call. This CDR3 is built from 16 residues. Germline loops: CDR1 LGHNA, CDR2 YNFKEQ. Trimming cost V 1 base and J 3 bases, with 13 bases left between them. For the CDR3, the DNA is TGTGCCAGCAGCCAAGGGCAGATACTAAACAAAAACATTCAGTACTTC. Its protein is CASSQGQILNKNIQYF.

The rearrangement joins TRBV6-2 or TRBV6-3 to TRBJ1-4, with no clear D. The CDR3 sequence is 15 residues long. Germline V gene data show CDR1 as MNHEY and CDR2 as SVGEGT. Trimming took 0 bases from V and 8 from J, leaving 13 bases between them. The CDR3 DNA sequence: TGTGCCAGCAGTTACTCGAAGGCTTTCTACGAAAAACTGTTTTTT. It codes for CASSYSKAFYEKLFF.

This clonotype was counted a few times. The chain uses TRBV9 and TRBJ2-3; 9 positions match TRBD2. CDR1 is SGDLS, CDR2 YYNGEE, per germline. V shed 4 bases and J 1 base; nucleotides not matched to a gene: 7. CDR3 length equals 16 residues. This chain's CDR3 is CASSPIAGDGTDTQYF. The CDR3 region has the DNA TGTGCCAGCAGCCCAATAGCGGGAGACGGCACAGATACGCAGTATTTT.

V usage is TRBV6-5 and J usage is TRBJ1-2; D not certain. Germline V gives CDR1 MNHEY, CDR2 SVGAGI. The CDR3 length is 15 residues. V gave up 2 bases and J gave up 0 bases, with 10 bases separating them. In DNA form, the CDR3 reads TGTGCCAGCAGTTACACAGCGTCTTCTAACTATGGCTACACCTTC. This sequence encodes CASSYTASSNYGYTF.

This clonotype was counted only a few times. The gene calls are TRBV20-1 and TRBJ2-1; 8 bases line up with TRBD2. Germline CDR1 DFQATT, CDR2 SNEGSKA (reference sequence). The CDR3 has 13 residues. CDR3 DNA sequence: TGCTCGAGAGCGGGAGATGTCCACAATGAGCAGTTCTTC. It encodes CSRAGDVHNEQFF.

The chain recombines TRBV5-1 with TRBJ1-3; D gene uncertain. Germline V CDR1 and CDR2: SGHRS, YFSETQ. The CDR3 loop spans 14 amino acids. V dropped 4 bases and J dropped 0 bases, with 8 bases sitting between them. CDR3 loop: CASSEGHSGNTIYF. CDR3 DNA: TGCGCCAGCAGCGAGGGCCACTCTGGAAACACCATATATTTT.

This clonotype came up a few times. This sequence joins TRBV5-1 and TRBJ2-5; TRBD1 is a possible D gene (6 bases). This CDR3 is 15 amino acids long. V gave up 4 bases and J gave up 4 bases, with 17 bases separating them. The V gene's germline CDR1 is SGHRS and CDR2 YFSETQ. The CDR3 here is CASSLSARGGETQYF. In nucleotides, the CDR3 is TGCGCCAGCAGCCTGTCTGCCAGGGGCGGAGAGACCCAGTACTTC.

At least ten counts were recorded for this clonotype. The chain recombines TRBV9 with TRBJ2-3, with D possibly TRBD2 on 6 matching bases. V gave up 0 bases and J gave up 2 bases, with 13 bases separating them. The CDR3 covers 16 residues. Germline V gene data show CDR1 as SGDLS and CDR2 as YYNGEE. In nucleotides, the CDR3 is TGTGCCAGCAGCGTAGTTGCGAGGAGGGCCACAGATACGCAGTATTTT. Encoded protein: CASSVVARRATDTQYF.

This clonotype was seen only a few times. Being one base from a much bigger clone, this may be a read error. CDR3 DNA sequence: TGCGCCAGCCTGGGACAGGGAGATAATTTACCCCTCCACTTT. Protein: CASLGQGDNLPLHF. The V call is TRBV4-1, the J call TRBJ1-6, with TRBD1 matching 9 bases. This CDR3 has 14 amino acids. Germline values: CDR1 MGHRA, CDR2 YSYEKL.

This clonotype came up a few times. CDR3 nucleotide sequence: TGTGCCAGCAGCTGGGGGACAGGGGGCTTCTACAATGAGCAGTTCTTC. It translates to CASSWGTGGFYNEQFF. This chain connects TRBV5-4 to TRBJ2-1; 12 bases fit TRBD1. The CDR3 has 16 residues. V was clipped by 3 bases and J by 3 bases; unmatched bases: 4. Germline CDR1 and CDR2: SGHNT and YYREEE (reference sequence).

This clonotype has more than one count but fewer than ten. The genes are TRBV6-1 and TRBJ2-3; D perhaps matches TRBD2 (6 bases). This CDR3 is 17 amino acids long. Trimming cost V 1 base and J 1 base, with 15 bases left between them. Germline V CDR1 and CDR2: MNHNS, SASEGT. This chain's CDR3 is CASSEVAGGLGTDTQYF. DNA of the CDR3: TGTGCCAGCAGTGAAGTCGCCGGAGGGCTGGGCACAGATACGCAGTATTTT.

For this clonotype: At one end the junction does not follow the germline gene, possibly because of a read error. The DNA of the CDR3 is TGTGCCAGCTCCATAGGTAGAGATGATGGGGTCTTC. Its translation is CASSIGRDDGVF. This chain connects TRBV18 to TRBJ2-1, with D uncertain. Germline CDR1 KGHSH, CDR2 LQKENI. The CDR3 runs 12 residues.

This clonotype showed up just a few times. The genes are TRBV13 and TRBJ1-2; D possibly corresponds to TRBD1 (6 bases). The CDR3 length is 13 residues. The ends were cut back, 5 bases at V and 6 bases at J, with 13 bases in the middle. The germline CDR1 and CDR2 sequences are PRHDT and FYEKMQ (reference sequence). The CDR3 DNA sequence: TGTGCCAGCAGCGAAGACAGGTCCGATGGCTACACCTTC. This codes for CASSEDRSDGYTF.

This clonotype showed up just a few times. The gene calls are TRBV6-1 and TRBJ1-6; 7 positions agree with TRBD1. The CDR3 sequence is 14 residues long. The J segment lost 7 bases and the V segment lost 5 bases, leaving 5 bases of the junction unmatched. CDR1 and CDR2 (germline): MNHNS, SASEGT. The CDR3 DNA reads TGTGCCAGCAGTACCGGGACAGAGAATTCACCCCTCCACTTT. It yields the protein CASSTGTENSPLHF.

This chain uses TRBV5-1 with TRBJ1-5; no firm D call. There are 13 residues in the CDR3. Trimming took off 0 bases at V and 5 bases at J, with 6 bases between the two ends. Germline assignment: CDR1 SGHRS and CDR2 YFSETQ. The CDR3 DNA is TGCGCCAGCAGCTTGGACAGATATCAGCCCCAGCATTTT. Translation: CASSLDRYQPQHF.